Shown below are 18 T cell receptor beta chains from a single sample sequenced in a study of OX40 agonist ivuxolimab in advanced cancers. Generated by immunoSEQ multiplex PCR, the TCRdb table keeps only in-frame clones and is missing some. The top ten clones hold around 0.27% of a sample with more than 85,000 clones, approximately 89% of them seen once. Here the sequenced sample was CD4+ or CD8+ T cells sorted from blood, taken in a trial of the OX40 agonist ivuxolimab. These receptors came from an adult with an advanced solid tumor such as melanoma, head and neck, liver or kidney cancer.

In this sample, this clone turned up once. The chain is built from TRBV5-1 and TRBJ1-4, with no clear D. This CDR3 region has 14 residues. From germline, CDR1 is SGHRS and CDR2 YFSETQ. The germline V and J ends were trimmed by 4 bases and 0 bases, with 7 bases remaining between them. Written as DNA, the CDR3 is TGCGCCAGCAGCCCGATGGCAACTAATGAAAAACTGTTTTTT. This gives the protein CASSPMATNEKLFF.

The chain recombines TRBV5-6 with TRBJ2-3, with 8 bases that match TRBD1. With 4 bases clipped from V and 3 bases from J, the junction kept 4 bases outside the gene matches. This CDR3 spans 14 amino acids. Germline values: CDR1 SGHDT, CDR2 YYEEEE. The CDR3 protein is CASSLRQGTDTQYF. The DNA of the CDR3 is TGTGCCAGCAGCCTAAGACAGGGGACAGATACGCAGTATTTT.

This clone has just a few counts. The chain carries TRBV5-1 and TRBJ1-1, with a tentative D call TRBD1 (5 bases). Per the germline V gene, CDR1 is SGHRS and CDR2 is YFSETQ. V lost 0 bases to trimming and J lost 6 bases, with 12 bases between them. CDR3 size: 14 residues. Here the CDR3 reads CASSLDAQGAEAFF. The DNA for the CDR3 is TGCGCCAGCAGCTTGGACGCGCAGGGAGCTGAAGCTTTCTTT.

The V and J genes are TRBV7-2 and TRBJ1-2; D gene unclear. The V end lost 0 bases, the J end lost 0 bases, and 8 bases lay between the germline ends. Germline V gives CDR1 SGHTA, CDR2 FQGNSA. The CDR3 runs to 15 residues. Here the CDR3 DNA reads TGTGCCAGCAGCTTAGCGTACATTACTAACTATGGCTACACCTTC. Protein sequence: CASSLAYITNYGYTF.

V is TRBV7-9 and J is TRBJ1-5; 9 bases line up with TRBD1. With 2 bases clipped from V and 2 bases from J, the junction kept 4 bases outside the gene matches. Germline values: CDR1 SEHNR, CDR2 FQNEAQ (reference sequence). The CDR3 is 16 residues long. The CDR3 DNA reads TGTGCCAGCAGCTTATGGACAGGGGAAGGCAATCAGCCCCAGCATTTT. Translated, it gives CASSLWTGEGNQPQHF. The full variable domain, rest sourced from reference TRBV7-9 and TRBJ1-5, is DTGVSQNPRHKITKRGQNVTFRCDPISEHNRLYWYRQTLGQGPEFLTYFQNEAQLEKSRLLSDRFSAERPKGSFSTLEIQRTEQGDSAMYLCASSLWTGEGNQPQHFGDGTRLSIL.

The V call is TRBV19, the J call TRBJ1-4, with 7 bases matching TRBD1. The ends lost 5 bases at V and 7 bases at J; junction bases unmatched: 7. Germline V gene sequence: CDR1 LNHDA, CDR2 SQIVND (reference sequence). The CDR3 runs to 14 residues. DNA for the CDR3: TGTGCCAGTAGTGTGACAGGGCGTCGTGAAAAACTGTTTTTT. Residues: CASSVTGRREKLFF.

The chain joins TRBV5-1 to TRBJ1-1, with D uncertain. V lost 4 bases to trimming and J lost 5 bases, with 18 bases between them. The germline CDR1 and CDR2 sequences are SGHRS and YFSETQ. The CDR3 is 15 residues long. The CDR3 reads CASSPGPERGTEAFF. The CDR3 region has the DNA TGCGCCAGCAGCCCTGGCCCTGAAAGAGGGACTGAAGCTTTCTTT.

This chain links TRBV7-9 with TRBJ1-1; D is ambiguous. V gave up 1 base and J gave up 3 bases, with 18 bases separating them. Per the germline V gene, CDR1 is SEHNR and CDR2 is FQNEAQ (reference sequence). CDR3 length: 17 amino acids. In nucleotides, the CDR3 is TGTGCCAGCAGCTTAGGCGGCATGCCTTCCCCCCACACTGAAGCTTTCTTT. Translated: CASSLGGMPSPHTEAFF.

This sequence joins TRBV7-2 and TRBJ2-7; 8 positions agree with TRBD2. With 5 bases clipped from V and 7 bases from J, the junction kept 7 bases outside the gene matches. CDR3 length: 13 residues. CDR1 and CDR2 from the germline V gene are SGHTA and FQGNSA. CDR3 protein: CASSEAGVGEQYF. In DNA form, the CDR3 reads TGTGCCAGCAGCGAAGCGGGAGTTGGAGAGCAGTACTTC.

The CDR3 loop is CASSVGTGQYTGELFF. CDR3 coding DNA: TGTGCCAGCAGCGTTGGAACCGGGCAGTACACCGGGGAGCTGTTTTTT. This chain links TRBV5-4 with TRBJ2-2; D ambiguous. The CDR3 runs 16 residues. Trimming cost V 4 bases and J 3 bases, with 16 bases left between them. CDR1 and CDR2 (germline): SGHNT, YYREEE (reference sequence).

The V gene is TRBV6-4, the J gene TRBJ2-3, with D possibly being TRBD2 (6 bases). Germline CDR1 is MRHNA and CDR2 is SNTAGT. The CDR3 sequence is 15 residues long. Trimming took off 0 bases at V and 6 bases at J, with 13 bases between the two ends. The CDR3 DNA reads TGTGCCAGCAGTGACTCAGAGGGAGGTTCGGATACGCAGTATTTT. Protein sequence: CASSDSEGGSDTQYF.

The rearrangement uses TRBV5-6 and TRBJ2-3, with D tentatively TRBD2 (6 bases). Germline V gene sequence: CDR1 SGHDT, CDR2 YYEEEE. Trimming took off 2 bases at V and 8 bases at J, with 9 bases between the two ends. This CDR3 spans 12 amino acids. The CDR3 DNA is TGTGCCAGCAGCTTTGGAGGGGTTACGCAGTATTTT. This sequence encodes CASSFGGVTQYF.

V is TRBV19 and J is TRBJ2-3; perhaps D is TRBD1 or TRBD2 (5 bases each). Per germline, CDR1 LNHDA and CDR2 SQIVND (reference sequence). CDR3 size: 14 residues. V was pared by 9 bases and J by 0 bases, with 13 bases between. The chain's CDR3 is CASRWDPSTDTQYF. The CDR3, as DNA: TGTGCCAGCCGTTGGGACCCTAGCACAGATACGCAGTATTTT.

V gene TRBV6-1 combines with J gene TRBJ2-6; a possible D gene is TRBD1 (6 bases). Trimming removed 3 bases at V and 6 bases at J, with 12 bases between. The germline gives CDR1 MNHNS, CDR2 SASEGT. The CDR3 is made up of 15 amino acids. The CDR3 nucleotides read TGTGCCAGCAGTGAGGGGGCAGGGCAGGCCAACGTCCTGACTTTC. It specifies CASSEGAGQANVLTF.

This chain uses TRBV19 with TRBJ2-2; a possible D gene is TRBD1 (5 bases). The CDR3 is 16 residues long. Per germline, CDR1 LNHDA and CDR2 SQIVND (reference sequence). V lost 7 bases and J lost 3, with 18 bases in between. The CDR3 protein is CASTIGSGLDTGELFF. Here the CDR3 DNA reads TGTGCCAGTACCATTGGGTCAGGGCTCGACACCGGGGAGCTGTTTTTT.

The chain combines TRBV6-5 with TRBJ1-1; D unresolved. The CDR3 extends over 12 amino acids. Germline loops: CDR1 MNHEY, CDR2 SVGAGI. V lost 8 bases to trimming and J lost 2 bases, with 9 bases between them. CDR3 region: CASCEGNTEAFF. CDR3 nucleotide sequence: TGTGCCAGCTGTGAGGGCAACACTGAAGCTTTCTTT.

This chain links TRBV5-8 with TRBJ2-3, with 8 bases matching TRBD1. The J segment lost 4 bases and the V segment lost 4 bases, leaving 14 bases of the junction unmatched. CDR1 SGHTS and CDR2 YDEGEE come from the germline V gene. This CDR3 has 17 residues. The CDR3 DNA sequence: TGTGCCAGCAGCCGTCAGTCGGGACAGGTTATAGCAGATACGCAGTATTTT. Translated, it gives CASSRQSGQVIADTQYF.

V is TRBV2 and J is TRBJ2-3; no reliable D call. Trimming took off 6 bases at V and 5 bases at J, with 6 bases between the two ends. From germline, CDR1 is SNHLY and CDR2 FYNNEI. This CDR3 has 11 amino acids. CDR3 region: CASSLRDTQYF. As DNA, the CDR3 is TGTGCCAGCAGCCTCCGAGATACGCAGTATTTT. The full variable domain, with the rest looked up from reference TRBV2 and TRBJ2-3, is EPEVTQTPSHQVTQMGQEVILRCVPISNHLYFYWYRQILGQKVEFLVSFYNNEISEKSEIFDDQFSVERPDGSNFTLKIRSTKLEDSAMYFCASSLRDTQYFGPGTRLTVL.